One and the same sample provided the 5 T cell receptor beta chains below, sequenced in a study of blood T cell repertoires in COVID-19. Method: immunoSEQ multiplex PCR; TCRdb's copy keeps in-frame clones and lacks some. Here the sample spans more than 60,000 clones, 90% being singletons. Sequences were obtained from peripheral blood. These TCRs come from a man over 45 with acute or convalescent COVID-19.

The chain is built from TRBV7-6 and TRBJ2-3; TRBD2 agrees at 8 bases. The V gene's germline CDR1 is SGHVS and CDR2 FNYEAQ. With V trimmed by 1 base and J by 3 bases, 3 bases remained unmatched. This CDR3 has 15 residues. CDR3 region: CASSLERERTDTQYF. DNA of the CDR3: TGTGCCAGCAGCTTAGAGCGGGAGAGAACAGATACGCAGTATTTT.

The table lists this clone with a count of one. The genes are TRBV9 and TRBJ1-2; D is unresolved. There are 13 residues in the CDR3. V lost 2 bases to trimming and J lost 0 bases, with 5 bases between them. The germline V gene has CDR1 SGDLS and CDR2 YYNGEE. CDR3 loop: CASSVAANYGYTF. For the CDR3, the DNA is TGTGCCAGCAGCGTCGCAGCTAACTATGGCTACACCTTC.

CDR3 sequence: CASHRGEGGYTF. CDR3 sequence (DNA): TGTGCCTCGCATCGGGGGGAAGGAGGCTACACCTTC. The chain has TRBV30 and TRBJ1-2; D possibly corresponds to TRBD1 (5 bases). The CDR3 extends over 12 amino acids. With 7 bases removed from V and 8 bases from J, the gap between germline ends came to 17 bases. Germline V CDR1 and CDR2: GTSNPN, SVGIG (reference sequence).

The chain uses TRBV5-8 and TRBJ2-3; 8 bases agree with TRBD1. CDR1 SGHTS and CDR2 YDEGEE come from the germline V gene. The CDR3 extends over 13 amino acids. V gave up 7 bases and J gave up 4 bases; unmatched junction bases: 5. The chain's CDR3 is CASVRDRSDTQYF. CDR3 bases: TGTGCCAGCGTCCGGGACAGGTCAGATACGCAGTATTTT.

V is TRBV7-2 and J is TRBJ1-1, with TRBD1 identical over 8 bases. The V gene's germline CDR1 is SGHTA and CDR2 FQGNSA. This CDR3 has 16 residues. J was trimmed by 1 base and V by 3 bases; bases with no gene match: 7. The CDR3 reads CASSFAHRGWNTEAFF. CDR3 nucleotides: TGTGCCAGCAGCTTTGCCCACAGGGGGTGGAACACTGAAGCTTTCTTT.